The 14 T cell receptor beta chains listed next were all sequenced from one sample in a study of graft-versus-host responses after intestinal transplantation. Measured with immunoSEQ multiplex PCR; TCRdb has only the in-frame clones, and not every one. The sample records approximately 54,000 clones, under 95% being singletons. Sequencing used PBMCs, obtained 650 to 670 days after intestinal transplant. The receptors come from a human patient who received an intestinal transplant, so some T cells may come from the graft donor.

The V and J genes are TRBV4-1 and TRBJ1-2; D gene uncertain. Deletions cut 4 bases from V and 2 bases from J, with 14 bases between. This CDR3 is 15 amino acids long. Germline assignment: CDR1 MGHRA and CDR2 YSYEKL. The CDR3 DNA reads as TGCGCCAGCAGCCTGATCCATTTAACGAACTATGGCTACACCTTC. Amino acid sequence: CASSLIHLTNYGYTF.

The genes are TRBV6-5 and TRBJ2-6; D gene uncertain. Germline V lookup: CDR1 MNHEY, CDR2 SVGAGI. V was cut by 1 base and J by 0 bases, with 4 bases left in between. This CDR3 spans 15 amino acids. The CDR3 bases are TGTGCCAGCAGTTACTGGTCCTCTGGGGCCAACGTCCTGACTTTC. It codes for CASSYWSSGANVLTF.

Written as DNA, the CDR3 is TGTGCCAGCAGCCCTGAGGCAGGGCGTTCACCCCTCCACTTT. Its translation: CASSPEAGRSPLHF. The chain joins TRBV5-4 to TRBJ1-6; possibly TRBD1 for D (5 bases). The CDR3 loop spans 14 amino acids. Germline loops: CDR1 SGHNT, CDR2 YYREEE (reference sequence). V was clipped by 4 bases and J by 9 bases, with 14 bases between them.

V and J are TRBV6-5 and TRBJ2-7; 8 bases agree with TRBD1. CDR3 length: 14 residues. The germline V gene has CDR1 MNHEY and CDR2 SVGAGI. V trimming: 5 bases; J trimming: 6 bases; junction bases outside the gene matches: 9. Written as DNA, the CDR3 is TGTGCCAGCAGTCCCGACAGGGGAGCAGCCGAGCAGTACTTC. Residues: CASSPDRGAAEQYF.

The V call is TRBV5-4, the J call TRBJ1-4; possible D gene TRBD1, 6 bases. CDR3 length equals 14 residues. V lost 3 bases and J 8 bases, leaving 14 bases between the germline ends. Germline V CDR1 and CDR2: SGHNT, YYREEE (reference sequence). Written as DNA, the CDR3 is TGTGCCAGCAGCTCAACAGGGTTAGGGGAAAAACTGTTTTTT. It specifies CASSSTGLGEKLFF.

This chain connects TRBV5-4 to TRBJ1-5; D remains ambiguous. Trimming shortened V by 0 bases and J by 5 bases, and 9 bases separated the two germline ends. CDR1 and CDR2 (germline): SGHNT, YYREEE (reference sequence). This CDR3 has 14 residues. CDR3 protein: CASSLAGSHQPQHF. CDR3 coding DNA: TGTGCCAGCAGCTTGGCTGGCAGCCATCAGCCCCAGCATTTT.

The CDR3 sequence: CASSLILSGAAYNEQFF. CDR3 in DNA: TGCGCCAGCAGCTTGATCCTAAGCGGGGCTGCCTACAATGAGCAGTTCTTC. The rearrangement uses TRBV5-1 and TRBJ2-1, with 7 bases matching TRBD2. Trimming at V came to 1 base and at J to 2 bases, leaving 9 bases not matched to a gene. There are 17 residues in the CDR3. Germline loops: CDR1 SGHRS, CDR2 YFSETQ.

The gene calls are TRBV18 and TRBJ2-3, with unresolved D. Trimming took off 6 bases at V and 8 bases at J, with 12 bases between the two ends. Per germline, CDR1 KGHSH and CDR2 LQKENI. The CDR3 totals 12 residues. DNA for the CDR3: TGTGCCAGCTCGGGCCCATTAGGTACGCAGTATTTT. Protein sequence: CASSGPLGTQYF.

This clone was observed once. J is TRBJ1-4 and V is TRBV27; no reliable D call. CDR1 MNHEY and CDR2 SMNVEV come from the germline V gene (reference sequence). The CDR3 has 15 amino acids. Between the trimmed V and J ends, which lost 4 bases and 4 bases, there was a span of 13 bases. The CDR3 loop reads CASSSKVGINEKLFF. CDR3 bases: TGTGCCAGCAGTTCAAAGGTGGGAATTAATGAAAAACTGTTTTTT.

The CDR3 nucleotides are TGTGCCAGCAGCTTAGAGCAGGAGAGATCACCCCTCCACTTT. Protein product: CASSLEQERSPLHF. The V gene is TRBV7-9, the J gene TRBJ1-6, with D uncertain. The CDR3 covers 14 residues. Trimming took off 1 base at V and 10 bases at J, with 11 bases between the two ends. Germline CDR1 is SEHNR and CDR2 is FQNEAQ (reference sequence).

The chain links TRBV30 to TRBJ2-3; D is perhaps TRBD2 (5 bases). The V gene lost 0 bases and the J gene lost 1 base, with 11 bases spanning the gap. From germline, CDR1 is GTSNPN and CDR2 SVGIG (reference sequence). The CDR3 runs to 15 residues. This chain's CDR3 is CAWSVTVRGTDTQYF. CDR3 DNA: TGTGCCTGGAGTGTAACAGTGCGGGGCACAGATACGCAGTATTTT.

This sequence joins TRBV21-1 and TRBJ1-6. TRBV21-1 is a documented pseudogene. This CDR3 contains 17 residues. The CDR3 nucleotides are TGTGCCAGCAGCAAAGATGGGGGGGCCTCCTATAATTCACCCCTCCACTTT. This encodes CASSKDGGASYNSPLHF.

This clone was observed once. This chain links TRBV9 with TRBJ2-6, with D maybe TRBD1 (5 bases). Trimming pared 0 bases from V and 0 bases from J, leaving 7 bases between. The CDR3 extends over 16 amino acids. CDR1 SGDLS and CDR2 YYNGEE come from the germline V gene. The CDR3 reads CASSVDDSSGANVLTF. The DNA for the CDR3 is TGTGCCAGCAGCGTAGATGACAGCTCTGGGGCCAACGTCCTGACTTTC.

CDR3 bases: TGTGCCAGCAGCCCCGGACTAGCGGGCAGCAATGAGCAGTTCTTC. Amino acid sequence: CASSPGLAGSNEQFF. The chain has TRBV9 and TRBJ2-1, with 11 positions matching TRBD2. Germline V gives CDR1 SGDLS, CDR2 YYNGEE. The CDR3 has 15 amino acids. With 4 bases clipped from V and 6 bases from J, the junction kept 6 bases outside the gene matches.